This T cell receptor beta chain derives from a study of a mutant IDH1 vaccine in newly diagnosed glioma. Across the whole study: Treated patients comprised approximately 60% males and roughly 40% females, mean age roughly 44 years.

Time point here: baseline, week 1 (first vaccination visit). Treatment of the sample: pre-vaccination baseline after standard-of-care therapy. Those who donated had recent WHO grade 3 or 4 IDH1-mutant, ATRX-lost astrocytomas. V lost 6 bases and J lost 9, with 20 bases in between. The CDR3 covers 14 residues. Germline CDR1 and CDR2: LGHNA and YSLEER. The assay was immunoSEQ multiplex PCR, and TCRdb's table has in-frame clones only and misses some. The sample records 90,000 to 95,000 clones, under 90% being singletons. A word on this clone: The antigen is not known.

General observations from the study: Overall, 85% to 95% of patients had vaccine-induced immune responses.

The sample in question was PBMCs, obtained from a glioma patient treated with radiotherapy, temozolomide or both. V and J are TRBV4-3 and TRBJ1-1; a weak D match, TRBD1 (6 bases). This receptor was obtained from a woman between 45 and 60 years old with glioma. CDR3 sequence reads: CASSLGGGNSQAFF. The CDR3, as DNA: TGCGCCAGCAGTTTAGGGGGAGGGAACAGTCAAGCTTTCTTT.